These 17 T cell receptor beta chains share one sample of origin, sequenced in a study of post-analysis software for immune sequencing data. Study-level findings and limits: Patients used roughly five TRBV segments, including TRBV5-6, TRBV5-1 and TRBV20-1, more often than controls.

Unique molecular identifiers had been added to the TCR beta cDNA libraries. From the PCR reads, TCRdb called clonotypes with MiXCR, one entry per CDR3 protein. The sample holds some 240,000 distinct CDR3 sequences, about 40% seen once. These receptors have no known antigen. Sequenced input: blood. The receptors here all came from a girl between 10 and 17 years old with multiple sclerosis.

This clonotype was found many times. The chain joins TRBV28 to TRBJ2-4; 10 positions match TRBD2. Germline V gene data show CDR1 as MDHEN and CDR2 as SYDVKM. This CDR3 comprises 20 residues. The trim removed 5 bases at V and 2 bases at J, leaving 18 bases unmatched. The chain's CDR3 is CASSTIVGATAGGSKNIQYF. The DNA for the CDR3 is TGTGCCAGCAGTACTATTGTCGGGGCAACAGCGGGGGGGTCCAAAAACATTCAGTACTTC.

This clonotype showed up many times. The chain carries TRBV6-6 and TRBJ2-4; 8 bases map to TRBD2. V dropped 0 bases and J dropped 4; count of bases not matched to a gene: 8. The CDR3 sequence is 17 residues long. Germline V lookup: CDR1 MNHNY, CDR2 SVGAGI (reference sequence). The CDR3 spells CASSYSIAGGIKNIQYF. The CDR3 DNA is TGTGCCAGCAGTTACTCGATTGCGGGAGGTATTAAAAACATTCAGTACTTC.

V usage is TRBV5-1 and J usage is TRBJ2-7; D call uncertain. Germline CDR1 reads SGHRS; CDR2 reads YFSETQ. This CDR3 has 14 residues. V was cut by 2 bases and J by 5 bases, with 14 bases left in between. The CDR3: CASSFSLWTDEQYF. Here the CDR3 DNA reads TGCGCCAGCAGCTTCTCCCTTTGGACGGACGAGCAGTACTTC.

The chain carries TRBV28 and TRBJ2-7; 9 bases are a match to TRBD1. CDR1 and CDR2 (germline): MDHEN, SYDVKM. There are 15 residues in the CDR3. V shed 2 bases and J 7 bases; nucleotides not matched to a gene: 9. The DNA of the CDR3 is TGTGCCAGCAGTTTAGGGACAGGGATCTACAATGAGCAGTACTTC. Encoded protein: CASSLGTGIYNEQYF.

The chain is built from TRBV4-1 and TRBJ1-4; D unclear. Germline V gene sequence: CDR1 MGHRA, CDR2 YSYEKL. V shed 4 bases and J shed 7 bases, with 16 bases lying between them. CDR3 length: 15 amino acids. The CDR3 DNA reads TGCGCCAGCAGCCTAACGTTTACGGGTAGTGAAAAACTGTTTTTT. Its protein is CASSLTFTGSEKLFF.

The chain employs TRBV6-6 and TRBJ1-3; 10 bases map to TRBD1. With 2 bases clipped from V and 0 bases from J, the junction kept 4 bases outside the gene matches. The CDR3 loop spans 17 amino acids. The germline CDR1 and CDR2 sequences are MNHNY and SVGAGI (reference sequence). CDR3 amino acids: CASSYPGQGSSGNTIYF. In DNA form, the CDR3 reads TGTGCCAGCAGTTACCCGGGACAGGGGAGCTCTGGAAACACCATATATTTT.

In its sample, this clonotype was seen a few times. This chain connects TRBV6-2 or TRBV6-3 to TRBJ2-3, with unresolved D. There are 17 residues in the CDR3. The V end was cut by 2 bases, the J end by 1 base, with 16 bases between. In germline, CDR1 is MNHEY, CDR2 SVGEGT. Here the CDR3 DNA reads TGTGCCAGCAGTTACCGTAGGGCTAGGCTGGGCACAGATACGCAGTATTTT. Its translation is CASSYRRARLGTDTQYF.

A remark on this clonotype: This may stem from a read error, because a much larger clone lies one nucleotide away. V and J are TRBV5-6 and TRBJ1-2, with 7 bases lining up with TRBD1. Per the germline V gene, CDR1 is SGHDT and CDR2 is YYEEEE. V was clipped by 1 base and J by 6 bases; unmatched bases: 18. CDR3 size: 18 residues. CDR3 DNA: TGTGCCAGCAGCTTGATGACCGGGACAGAGGGCTTAGTGGATGGCTACACCTTC. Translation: CASSLMTGTEGLVDGYTF.

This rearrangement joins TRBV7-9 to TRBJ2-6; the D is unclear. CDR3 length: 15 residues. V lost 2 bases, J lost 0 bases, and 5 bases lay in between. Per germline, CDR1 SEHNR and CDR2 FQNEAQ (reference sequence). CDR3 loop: CASSLSVSGANVLTF. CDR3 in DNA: TGTGCCAGCAGCTTAAGTGTCTCTGGGGCCAACGTCCTGACTTTC. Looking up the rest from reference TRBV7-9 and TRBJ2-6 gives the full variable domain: DTGVSQNPRHKITKRGQNVTFRCDPISEHNRLYWYRQTLGQGPEFLTYFQNEAQLEKSRLLSDRFSAERPKGSFSTLEIQRTEQGDSAMYLCASSLSVSGANVLTFGAGSRLTVL.

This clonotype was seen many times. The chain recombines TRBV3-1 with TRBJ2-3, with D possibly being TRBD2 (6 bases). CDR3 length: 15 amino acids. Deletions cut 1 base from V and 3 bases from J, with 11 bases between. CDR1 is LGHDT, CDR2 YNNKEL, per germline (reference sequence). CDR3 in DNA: TGTGCCAGCAGCCAAGGGGGGGTAGGGACAGATACGCAGTATTTT. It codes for CASSQGGVGTDTQYF.

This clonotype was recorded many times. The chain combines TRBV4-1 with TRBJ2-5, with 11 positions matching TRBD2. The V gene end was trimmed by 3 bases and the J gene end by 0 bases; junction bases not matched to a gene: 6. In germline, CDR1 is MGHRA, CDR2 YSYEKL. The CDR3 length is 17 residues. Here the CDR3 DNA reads TGCGCCAGCAGCCATGACCGACTAGCGGGGTACCAAGAGACCCAGTACTTC. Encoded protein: CASSHDRLAGYQETQYF.

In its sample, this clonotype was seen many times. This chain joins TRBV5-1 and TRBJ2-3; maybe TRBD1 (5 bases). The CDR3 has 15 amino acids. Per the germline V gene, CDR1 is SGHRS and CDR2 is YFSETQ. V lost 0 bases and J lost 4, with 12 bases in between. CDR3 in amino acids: CASSLALSRADTQYF. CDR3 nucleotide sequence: TGCGCCAGCAGCTTGGCTTTGTCCAGGGCAGATACGCAGTATTTT.

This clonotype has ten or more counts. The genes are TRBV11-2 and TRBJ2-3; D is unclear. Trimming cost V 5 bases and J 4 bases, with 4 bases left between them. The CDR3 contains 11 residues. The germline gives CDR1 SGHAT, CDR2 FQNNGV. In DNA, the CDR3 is TGTGCCAGCAGCAACTCAGATACGCAGTATTTT. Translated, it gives CASSNSDTQYF.

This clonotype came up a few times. CDR3 residues: CAIRARQGTNTGELFF. DNA for the CDR3: TGTGCCATCAGAGCCAGACAGGGGACGAACACCGGGGAGCTGTTTTTT. The gene calls are TRBV10-3 and TRBJ2-2; 8 nucleotides align to TRBD1. Losses at the gene ends were 6 bases for V and 0 bases for J; bases not matched to a gene: 6. Germline CDR1 is ENHRY and CDR2 is SYGVKD. This CDR3 spans 16 amino acids.

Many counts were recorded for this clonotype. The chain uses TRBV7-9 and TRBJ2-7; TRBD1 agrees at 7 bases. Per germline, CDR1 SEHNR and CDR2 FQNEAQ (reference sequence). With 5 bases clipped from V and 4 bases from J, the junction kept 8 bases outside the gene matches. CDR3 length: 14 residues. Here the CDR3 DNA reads TGTGCCAGCAGCCCCAGACAGGGCTATTACGAGCAGTACTTC. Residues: CASSPRQGYYEQYF. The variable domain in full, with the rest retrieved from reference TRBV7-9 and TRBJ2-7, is DTGVSQNPRHKITKRGQNVTFRCDPISEHNRLYWYRQTLGQGPEFLTYFQNEAQLEKSRLLSDRFSAERPKGSFSTLEIQRTEQGDSAMYLCASSPRQGYYEQYFGPGTRLTVT.

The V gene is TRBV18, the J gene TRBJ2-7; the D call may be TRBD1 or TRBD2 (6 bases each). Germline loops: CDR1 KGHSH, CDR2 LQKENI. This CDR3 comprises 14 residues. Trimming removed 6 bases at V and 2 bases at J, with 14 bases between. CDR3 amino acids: CASSGGQATYEQYF. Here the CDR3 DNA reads TGTGCCAGCTCCGGGGGACAAGCAACCTACGAGCAGTACTTC.

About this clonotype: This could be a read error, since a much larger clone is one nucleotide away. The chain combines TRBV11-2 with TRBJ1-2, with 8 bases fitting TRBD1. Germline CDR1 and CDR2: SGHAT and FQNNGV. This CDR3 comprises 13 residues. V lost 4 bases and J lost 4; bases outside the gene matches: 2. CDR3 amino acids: CASSSDRVYGYTF. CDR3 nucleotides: TGTGCCAGCAGCTCGGACAGGGTCTATGGCTACACCTTC.